This TCR beta chain emerged from a study of cytomegalovirus exposure and HLA in healthy donors. Overall study: A previous analysis identified 100 million or so unique TCR beta sequences derived from around 200 million T cells. The study, taken as a whole, reports: Donors were assumed by presence/absence analyses to have roughly uniform sequencing depth. Researchers reported in a later analysis that a missense DCLRE1C variant was tied to TCR beta V- and J-gene trimming.

Details on this clone: What it binds is not known.

Though probably carrying unrecorded immune exposures, donors were nominally healthy at sampling. It was with 60 Vbeta and 13 Jbeta primers that the PCR ran. The protocol was immunoSEQ multiplex PCR, while the TCRdb copy is restricted to in-frame clones and leaves out a portion. Of some 120,000 clones in the sample, 70% to 80% were seen once. The V end lost 3 bases, the J end lost 0 bases, and 19 bases lay between the germline ends. This CDR3 region has 18 residues. The germline gives CDR1 SGHTA, CDR2 FQGNSA. The gene calls are TRBV7-2 and TRBJ2-3; TRBD1 is a possible D gene (6 bases). The sequencing sample was made of PBMCs. The clonotype originates from a man aged 40-49 years in good health and CMV-seronegative. The CDR3 spells CASSFLGQGPSSTDTQYF. CDR3 in DNA: TGTGCCAGCAGCTTTTTAGGGCAGGGGCCTTCTAGCACAGATACGCAGTATTTT.